This entry lists 6 T cell receptor beta chains sequenced from one sample in a study of OX40 agonist ivuxolimab in advanced cancers. The data were produced by immunoSEQ multiplex PCR, yet TCRdb's version contains in-frame clones alone and is incomplete. The sample shows 100,000 to 120,000 clones, approximately 89% of them seen only once. The sequencing used CD4+ or CD8+ T cells sorted from blood, collected in a trial of the OX40 agonist ivuxolimab. All receptors come from an adult with an advanced solid tumor such as melanoma, head and neck, liver or kidney cancer.

CDR3 DNA sequence: TGTGCCATCAGCGAGGACAGTACCACAGATACGCAGTATTTT. Amino acids: CAISEDSTTDTQYF. The rearrangement uses TRBV10-3 and TRBJ2-3; the D gene is possibly TRBD1 (6 bases). Trimming cost V 6 bases and J 2 bases, with 12 bases left between them. The CDR3 spans 14 residues. Germline V CDR1 and CDR2: ENHRY, SYGVKD.

The gene calls are TRBV5-1 and TRBJ2-3; 11 nucleotides align to TRBD2. CDR1 SGHRS and CDR2 YFSETQ come from the germline V gene. The trim removed 1 base at V and 6 bases at J, leaving 4 bases unmatched. This CDR3 region has 15 residues. In nucleotides, the CDR3 is TGCGCCAGCAGCTTGAGGTCTAGCGGGGGGGATACGCAGTATTTT. Protein product: CASSLRSSGGDTQYF.

This chain joins TRBV2 and TRBJ2-7, with 9 bases lining up with TRBD1. Germline V gene lookup returns CDR1 SNHLY and CDR2 FYNNEI. The junction had 3 bases not matched to a gene; V was cut back by 4 bases and J by 5 bases. There are 13 residues in the CDR3. CDR3 protein: CASSATGGNEQYF. The CDR3 bases are TGTGCCAGCAGTGCAACAGGGGGCAACGAGCAGTACTTC.

The chain uses TRBV11-2 and TRBJ1-1, with D possibly being TRBD1 (6 bases). V was trimmed by 0 bases and J by 4 bases, leaving 15 bases between them. Germline CDR1 is SGHAT and CDR2 is FQNNGV. This CDR3 comprises 16 residues. The CDR3 region is CASSLDQAGVGTEAFF. DNA for the CDR3: TGTGCCAGCAGCTTAGATCAGGCAGGGGTAGGCACTGAAGCTTTCTTT.

The CDR3 reads CASSSPGQTLSTDTQYF. CDR3 in DNA: TGTGCCAGCAGTTCCCCTGGACAGACATTATCCACAGATACGCAGTATTTT. The V gene is TRBV28, the J gene TRBJ2-3; D may be TRBD1 (6 bases). Germline values: CDR1 MDHEN, CDR2 SYDVKM. Trimming cost V 4 bases and J 2 bases, with 19 bases left between them. CDR3 length: 17 amino acids.

The sample holds one count of this clone. The rearrangement uses TRBV10-3 and TRBJ1-4; possible D gene TRBD1, 5 bases. The V end lost 10 bases, the J end lost 0 bases, and 6 bases lay between the germline ends. CDR1 and CDR2 from the germline V gene are ENHRY and SYGVKD. This CDR3 has 12 residues. As DNA, the CDR3 is TGTGCCACAGGGTCAACTAATGAAAAACTGTTTTTT. This encodes CATGSTNEKLFF.